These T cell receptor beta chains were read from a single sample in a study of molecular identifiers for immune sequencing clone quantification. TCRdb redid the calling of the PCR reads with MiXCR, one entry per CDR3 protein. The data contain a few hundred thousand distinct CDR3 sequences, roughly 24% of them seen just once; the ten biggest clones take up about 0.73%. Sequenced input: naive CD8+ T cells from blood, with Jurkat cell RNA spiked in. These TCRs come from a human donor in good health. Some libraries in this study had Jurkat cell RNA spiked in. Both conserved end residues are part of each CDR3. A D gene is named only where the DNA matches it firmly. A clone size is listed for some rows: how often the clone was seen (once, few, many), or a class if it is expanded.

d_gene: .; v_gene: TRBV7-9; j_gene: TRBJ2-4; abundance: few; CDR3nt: TGTGCCAGCAGCTTAGCCGGGAAGGACATTCAGTACTTC; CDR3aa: CASSLAGKDIQYF
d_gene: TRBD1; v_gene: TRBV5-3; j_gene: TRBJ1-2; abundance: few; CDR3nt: TGTGCCAGCAGCTTGGTGGGACAGGGTGACTATGGCTACACCTTC; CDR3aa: CASSLVGQGDYGYTF
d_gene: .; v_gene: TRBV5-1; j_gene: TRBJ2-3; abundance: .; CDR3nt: TGCGCCAGCAGCTTGACAAGCCGATCAGATACGCAGTATTTT; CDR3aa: CASSLTSRSDTQYF
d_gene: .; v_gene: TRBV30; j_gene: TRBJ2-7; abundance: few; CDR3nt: TGTGCCTGGTCAGTAGGGGTCTACGAGCAGTACTTC; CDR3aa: CAWSVGVYEQYF
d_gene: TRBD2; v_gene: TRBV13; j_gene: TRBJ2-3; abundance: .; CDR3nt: TGTGCCAGCAGCTCCGCCGGCGGGAGAGGCACAGATACGCAGTATTTT; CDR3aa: CASSSAGGRGTDTQYF
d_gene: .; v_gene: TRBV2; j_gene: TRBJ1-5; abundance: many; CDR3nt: TGTGCCAGCAGTGAAGAGGGGGGGCGCAATCAGCCCCAGCATTTT; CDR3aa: CASSEEGGRNQPQHF
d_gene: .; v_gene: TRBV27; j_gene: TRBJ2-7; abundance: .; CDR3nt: TGTGCCAGCAGTTTAATCCACGGAGTTTCCGAGCAGTACTTC; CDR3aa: CASSLIHGVSEQYF
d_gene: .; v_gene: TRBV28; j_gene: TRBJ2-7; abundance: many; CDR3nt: TGTGCCAGCAGTTTTGGGCAGGGCTACGAGCAGTACTTC; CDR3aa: CASSFGQGYEQYF
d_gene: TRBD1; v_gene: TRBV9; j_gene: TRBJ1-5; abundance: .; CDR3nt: TGTGCCAGCAGCGTAGTGGAGGGAGACAGGGGAGGCAATCAGCCCCAGCATTTT; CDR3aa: CASSVVEGDRGGNQPQHF
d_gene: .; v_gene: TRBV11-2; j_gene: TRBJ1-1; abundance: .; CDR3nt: TGTGCCAGCTGCTTTTTGTCAAATGAAGCTTTCTTT; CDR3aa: CASCFLSNEAFF
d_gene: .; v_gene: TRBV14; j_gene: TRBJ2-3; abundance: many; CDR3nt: TGTGCCAGCAGCCCCGAGCGGGCCCTCACAGATACGCAGTATTTT; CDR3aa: CASSPERALTDTQYF
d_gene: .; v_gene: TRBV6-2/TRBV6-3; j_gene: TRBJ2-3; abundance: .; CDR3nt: TGTGCCAACAGTTGGGGAGTGAATTTCGCCGCTCCGCCGTATTTT; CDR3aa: CANSWGVNFAAPPYF
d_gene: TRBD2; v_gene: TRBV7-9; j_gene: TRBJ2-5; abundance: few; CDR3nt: TGTGCCAGCAGCTTAGTCCTAGCGGGAGAAGAGACCCAGTACTTC; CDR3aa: CASSLVLAGEETQYF
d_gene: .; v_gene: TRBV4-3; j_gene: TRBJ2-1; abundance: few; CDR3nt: TGCGCCAGCAGCCAGGCCAGGGTGCCCTACAATGAGCAGTTCTTC; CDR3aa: CASSQARVPYNEQFF
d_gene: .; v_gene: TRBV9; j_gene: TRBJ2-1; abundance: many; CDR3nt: TGTGCCAGCAGCGTTGGGGGAGAGCAGTTCTTC; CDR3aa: CASSVGGEQFF
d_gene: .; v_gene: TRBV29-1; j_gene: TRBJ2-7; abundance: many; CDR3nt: TGCAGCGTTGAGGGGGGCCTGGCTACTCCGGAGCAGTACTTC; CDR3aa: CSVEGGLATPEQYF
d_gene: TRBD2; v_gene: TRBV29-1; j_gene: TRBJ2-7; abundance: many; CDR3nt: TGCACCGCAAGGGAGGGGTACGAGCAGTACTTC; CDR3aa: CTAREGYEQYF
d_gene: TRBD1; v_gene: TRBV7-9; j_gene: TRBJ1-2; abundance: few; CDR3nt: TGTGCCAGCAGCTCGACGGACAGGGGGGTTAACTATGGCTACACCTTC; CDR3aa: CASSSTDRGVNYGYTF
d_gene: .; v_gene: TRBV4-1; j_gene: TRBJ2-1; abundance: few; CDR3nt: TGCGCCAGCAGCTCACTCTCCTACAATGAGCAGTTCTTC; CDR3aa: CASSSLSYNEQFF
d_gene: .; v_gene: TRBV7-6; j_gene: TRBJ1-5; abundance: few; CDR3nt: TGTGCCAGCAGCTTAGGGTGGGGGGCCAATCAGCCCCAGCATTTT; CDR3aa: CASSLGWGANQPQHF
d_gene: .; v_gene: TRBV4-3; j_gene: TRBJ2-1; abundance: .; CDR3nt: TGCGCCAGCAGCCAAGATAGGGACTACAATGAGCAGTTCTTC; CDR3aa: CASSQDRDYNEQFF
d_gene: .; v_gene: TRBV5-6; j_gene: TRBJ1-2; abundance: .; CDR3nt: TGTGCCAGCAGCTTGGACACCCCCTATGGCTACACCTTC; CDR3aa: CASSLDTPYGYTF
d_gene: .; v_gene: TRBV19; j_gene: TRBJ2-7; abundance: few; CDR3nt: TGTGCCAGTAGTGGGGGGACGGGGAGAAGCGAGCAGTACTTC; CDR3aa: CASSGGTGRSEQYF
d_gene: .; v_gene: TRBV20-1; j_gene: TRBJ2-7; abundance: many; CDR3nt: TGCAGTGCTATGGGCGGGGTTTCCTACGAGCAGTACTTC; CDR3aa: CSAMGGVSYEQYF
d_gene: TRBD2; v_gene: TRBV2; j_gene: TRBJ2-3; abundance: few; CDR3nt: TGTGCCAGCAACTCTGCGGGACTAGCGGGAGTTGTAGATACGCAGTATTTT; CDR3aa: CASNSAGLAGVVDTQYF
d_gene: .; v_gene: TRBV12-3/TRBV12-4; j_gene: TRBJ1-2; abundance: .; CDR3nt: TGTGCCAGCAGTTCTCTAGGGTCCAGGATATATGGGGGCTACACCTTC; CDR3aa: CASSSLGSRIYGGYTF
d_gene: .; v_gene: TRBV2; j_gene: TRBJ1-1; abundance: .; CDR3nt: TGTGCCAGCAGTGAAGCGGTACTGGTCTACACTGAAGCTTTCTTT; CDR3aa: CASSEAVLVYTEAFF
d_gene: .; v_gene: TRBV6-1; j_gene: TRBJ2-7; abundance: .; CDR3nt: TGTGCCAGCAGTGAAGGGTTGAGTTGCGAGCAGTACTTC; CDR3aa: CASSEGLSCEQYF
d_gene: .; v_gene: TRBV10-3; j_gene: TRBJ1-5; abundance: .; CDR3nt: TGTGCCATCAGTGAGTCCGAGGGGTCCAGGCAGCCCCAGCATTTT; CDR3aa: CAISESEGSRQPQHF
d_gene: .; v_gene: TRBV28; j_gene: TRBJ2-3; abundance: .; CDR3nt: TGTGCCAGCAGTTTCGGACATGCCGCGGTTGCAGATACGCAGTATTTT; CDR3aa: CASSFGHAAVADTQYF
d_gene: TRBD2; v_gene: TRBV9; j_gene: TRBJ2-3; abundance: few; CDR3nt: TGTGCCAGCAGCGTAGCTCCCGGGACTAGCGGGGGGGCGGTCGCAGATACGCAGTATTTT; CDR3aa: CASSVAPGTSGGAVADTQYF